This T cell receptor beta chain was observed in a study of spatial heterogeneity in lung cancer. Across the whole study: Sequence detection consistently recorded a greater number of beta-chain than alpha-chain sequences.

This CDR3 comprises 16 residues. Germline assignment: CDR1 DFQATT and CDR2 SNEGSKA (reference sequence). Trimming removed 0 bases from V and 7 bases from J; junction bases left unmatched: 8. Time point of the sample: sample taken at primary tumor resection. Using its own MiXCR run on the 5' RACE reads, TCRdb lists one record per CDR3 protein. The sample lists about 4,000 distinct CDR3 sequences; about 6% were seen once. This clonotype is medium-sized by share. Antigen: not known. The study's findings and limits: Higher tumor mutation counts went along with higher counts of expanded intratumoral alpha and beta TCRs.

The chain carries TRBV20-1 and TRBJ2-1; 11 positions match TRBD2. This receptor was identified in a male donor with early-stage non-small cell lung cancer. Sequencing was performed on lung tumor tissue, taken at surgery. The CDR3 reads CSARDRASGRLNEQFF. The CDR3 nucleotides read TGCAGTGCTAGAGATCGGGCTAGCGGGAGGTTAAATGAGCAGTTCTTC.